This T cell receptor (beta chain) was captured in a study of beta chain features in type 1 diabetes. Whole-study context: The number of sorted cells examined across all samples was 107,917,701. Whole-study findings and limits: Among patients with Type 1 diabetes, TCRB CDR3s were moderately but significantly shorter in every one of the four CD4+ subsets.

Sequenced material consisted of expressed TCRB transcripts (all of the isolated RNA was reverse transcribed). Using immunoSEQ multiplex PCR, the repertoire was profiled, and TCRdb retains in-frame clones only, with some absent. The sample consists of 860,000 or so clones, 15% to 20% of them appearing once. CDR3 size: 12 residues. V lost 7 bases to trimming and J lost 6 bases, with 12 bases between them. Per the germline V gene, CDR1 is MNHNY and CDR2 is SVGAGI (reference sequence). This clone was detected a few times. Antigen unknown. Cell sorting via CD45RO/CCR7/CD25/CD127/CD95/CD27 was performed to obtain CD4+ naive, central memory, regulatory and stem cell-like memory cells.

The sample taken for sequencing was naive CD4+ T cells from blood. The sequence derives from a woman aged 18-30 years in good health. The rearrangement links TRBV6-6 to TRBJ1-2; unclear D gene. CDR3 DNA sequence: TGTGCCAGCACCACAACTTATGATGGCTACACCTTC. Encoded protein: CASTTTYDGYTF.